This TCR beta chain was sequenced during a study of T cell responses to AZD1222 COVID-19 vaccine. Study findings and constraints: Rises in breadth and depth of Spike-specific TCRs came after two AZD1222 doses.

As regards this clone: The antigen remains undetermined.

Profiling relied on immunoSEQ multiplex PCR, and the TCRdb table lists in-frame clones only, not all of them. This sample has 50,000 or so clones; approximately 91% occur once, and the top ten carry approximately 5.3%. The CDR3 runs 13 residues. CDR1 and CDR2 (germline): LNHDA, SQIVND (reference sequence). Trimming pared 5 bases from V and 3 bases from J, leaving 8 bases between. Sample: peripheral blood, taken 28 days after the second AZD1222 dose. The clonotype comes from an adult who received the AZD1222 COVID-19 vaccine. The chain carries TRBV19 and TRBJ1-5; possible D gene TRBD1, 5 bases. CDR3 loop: CASSLGLNQPQHF. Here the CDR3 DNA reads TGTGCCAGTAGTCTGGGGCTCAATCAGCCCCAGCATTTT.